The sequence of this TCR beta chain was determined in a study of shared clonotypes between healthy human individuals. Sequenced by immunoSEQ multiplex PCR; TCRdb stores in-frame clones only, minus some. Of a few million clones listed, about 92% are singletons. V was clipped by 1 base and J by 5 bases, with 6 bases between them. This CDR3 has 12 amino acids. The V gene's germline CDR1 is MNHEY and CDR2 SMNVEV (reference sequence). CD45RA+ naive and CD45RA-negative memory subsets were separated from CD4+ cells. The chain links TRBV27 to TRBJ2-7; the D gene is possibly TRBD1 (6 bases). Material for sequencing was naive CD4+ T cells from PBMCs. Stated subset: CD45RA+ positively selected. The receptor was derived from a man in his late teens or twenties in good health. Some clones in this sample may be carry-over from other donors' samples. Here the CDR3 reads CASSLWGHEQYF. CDR3 DNA sequence: TGTGCCAGCAGTTTATGGGGGCACGAGCAGTACTTC.